This TCR beta chain derives from a study of CD8 T cells in Susac syndrome. Overall study findings and caveats: It was acknowledged by the study that relatively few individuals were included in its TCR sequencing and HLA analysis.

This clonotype was seen a single time. As yet, its antigen is unknown. About 0.45 to 1 ug RNA was reverse transcribed with random hexamers. TCRdb re-called the immunoSEQ multiplex PCR reads with MiXCR, one entry per CDR3 protein. The sample shows 130,000 to 150,000 distinct CDR3 sequences, approximately 94% of them seen only once. The V and J ends lost 3 bases and 5 bases, in that order; junction bases with no gene match: 4. The CDR3 contains 13 residues. The V gene's germline CDR1 is DFQATT and CDR2 SNEGSKA (reference sequence). CD8+ and CD4+ T cells from blood underwent TCR beta sequencing, which was carried out in a high-throughput format.

This clonotype originated in a human donor with Susac syndrome. The J gene is TRBJ2-5, the V gene TRBV20-1; 9 nucleotides align to TRBD1. Sequenced input: CD4+ T cells from PBMCs. CDR3 nucleotide sequence: TGCAGTGCTAGGACAGGGGGTCTGGAGACCCAGTACTTC. It specifies CSARTGGLETQYF.